Shown below are 23 T cell receptor beta chains from a single sample sequenced in a study of cytomegalovirus exposure and HLA in healthy donors. Profiling relied on immunoSEQ multiplex PCR, and the TCRdb table lists in-frame clones only, not all of them. The data contain hundreds of thousands of clones, 80% to 90% of them singletons. The sequencing sample was made of PBMCs. These receptors all stem from a woman under 30 in good health and CMV-seronegative.

This chain joins TRBV5-4 and TRBJ2-1, with 8 bases matching TRBD2. V lost 9 bases, J lost 0 bases, and 8 bases stayed unmatched. The length of the CDR3 is 15 residues. Germline values: CDR1 SGHNT, CDR2 YYREEE (reference sequence). CDR3 bases: TGTGCCACCCAGCGGGGGAGACTCTCCTACAATGAGCAGTTCTTC. As protein: CATQRGRLSYNEQFF.

This chain links TRBV28 with TRBJ1-1; D remains unclear. The CDR3 totals 11 residues. Trimming left V 6 bases short and J 4 bases short, with 6 bases between. The V gene's germline CDR1 is MDHEN and CDR2 SYDVKM. CDR3 protein: CASRTSTEAFF. Written as DNA, the CDR3 is TGTGCCAGCAGAACGAGCACTGAAGCTTTCTTT.

Comments on this clone: The same CDR3 arises from other DNA sequences in this sample as well. The rearrangement links TRBV27 to TRBJ2-1, with D possibly TRBD1 on 5 matching bases. This CDR3 has 13 amino acids. CDR1 MNHEY and CDR2 SMNVEV come from the germline V gene (reference sequence). The V and J ends lost 2 bases and 3 bases respectively, with 5 bases between them. The CDR3 nucleotides are TGTGCCAGCAGTTTAGACAGCTACAATGAGCAGTTCTTC. Protein product: CASSLDSYNEQFF.

The CDR3 DNA sequence: TGCGCCAGCAGTCCCCCCAACATCACAGATACGCAGTATTTT. Translation gives CASSPPNITDTQYF. The chain combines TRBV5-1 with TRBJ2-3, with no clear D. This CDR3 spans 14 amino acids. CDR1 is SGHRS, CDR2 YFSETQ, per germline. Trimming cost V 5 bases and J 2 bases, with 12 bases left between them.

The V and J genes are TRBV2 and TRBJ2-7, with 8 bases matching TRBD2. With V trimmed by 5 bases and J by 3 bases, 3 bases remained unmatched. Germline CDR1 is SNHLY and CDR2 is FYNNEI. The CDR3 extends over 13 amino acids. The CDR3 sequence: CASSREGDYEQYF. CDR3 nucleotides: TGTGCCAGCAGTCGGGAGGGGGACTACGAGCAGTACTTC.

The chain couples TRBV13 to TRBJ1-2; 7 bases map to TRBD1. The length of the CDR3 is 15 residues. J lost 5 bases, V lost 3 bases, and 9 bases had no gene match. Germline CDR1 reads PRHDT; CDR2 reads FYEKMQ (reference sequence). The CDR3: CASSFGQAWNYGYTF. In nucleotides, the CDR3 is TGTGCCAGCAGCTTCGGACAGGCCTGGAATTATGGCTACACCTTC. Drawing the rest from reference TRBV13 and TRBJ1-2, the complete variable domain is AAGVIQSPRHLIKEKRETATLKCYPIPRHDTVYWYQQGPGQDPQFLISFYEKMQSDKGSIPDRFSAQQFSDYHSELNMSSLELGDSALYFCASSFGQAWNYGYTFGSGTRLTVV.

The rearrangement uses TRBV6-1 and TRBJ2-3; D is undetermined. CDR1 and CDR2 from the germline V gene are MNHNS and SASEGT. CDR3 size: 14 residues. Trimming removed 2 bases at V and 1 base at J, with 7 bases between. Written as DNA, the CDR3 is TGTGCCAGCAGTGAAAGCGTACGCACAGATACGCAGTATTTT. Residues: CASSESVRTDTQYF.

Comments on this clone: Different DNA sequences within this sample yield the same CDR3. This rearrangement joins TRBV27 to TRBJ2-7, with 8 bases that match TRBD1. This CDR3 has 14 amino acids. The germline V gene has CDR1 MNHEY and CDR2 SMNVEV (reference sequence). The J segment lost 3 bases and the V segment lost 5 bases, leaving 6 bases of the junction unmatched. The chain's CDR3 is CASSPGTGGYEQYF. The CDR3 DNA reads TGTGCCAGCAGTCCCGGGACAGGTGGCTACGAGCAGTACTTC.

This sequence joins TRBV28 and TRBJ2-3; TRBD2 aligns across 9 bases. J lost 4 bases, V lost 4 bases, and 6 bases had no gene match. This CDR3 is built from 15 residues. The germline V gene encodes CDR1 MDHEN and CDR2 SYDVKM. Here the CDR3 reads CASSWGGRVADTQYF. The CDR3 bases are TGTGCCAGCAGTTGGGGCGGGAGGGTTGCAGATACGCAGTATTTT.

The chain combines TRBV15 with TRBJ2-1; TRBD2 might be the D (6 bases). The CDR3 has 15 residues. Trimming stripped 0 bases from V and 4 bases from J, with 10 bases between. Germline CDR1 reads LNHNV; CDR2 reads YYDKDF (reference sequence). CDR3 loop: CATSRDLLAYNEQFF. The CDR3 DNA reads TGTGCCACCAGCAGAGATCTACTAGCATACAATGAGCAGTTCTTC.

This chain joins TRBV28 and TRBJ2-7; 8 nucleotides agree with TRBD1. The CDR3 runs to 15 residues. The J segment lost 4 bases and the V segment lost 5 bases, leaving 10 bases of the junction unmatched. Germline V CDR1 and CDR2: MDHEN, SYDVKM. CDR3 amino acids: CASSTGGFSGYEQYF. The CDR3 nucleotides read TGTGCCAGCAGTACAGGGGGATTTAGTGGGTACGAGCAGTACTTC.

The chain uses TRBV6-1 and TRBJ1-5; D is possibly TRBD1 (5 bases). There are 12 residues in the CDR3. The germline CDR1 and CDR2 sequences are MNHNS and SASEGT. Trimming left V 7 bases short and J 7 bases short, with 11 bases between. The DNA of the CDR3 is TGTGCCAGCATGGAGGGGTTCCAGCCCCAGCATTTT. Amino acid sequence: CASMEGFQPQHF.

V usage is TRBV27 and J usage is TRBJ2-2; 8 positions match TRBD1. Germline lookup yields CDR1 MNHEY and CDR2 SMNVEV (reference sequence). This CDR3 comprises 15 residues. Germline trimming cut 4 bases from V and 0 bases from J; bases unmatched to any gene: 1. The CDR3 reads CASSWDRSNTGELFF. The DNA for the CDR3 is TGTGCCAGCAGTTGGGACAGGTCGAACACCGGGGAGCTGTTTTTT.

This chain connects TRBV11-3 to TRBJ1-1, with unresolved D. Germline lookup yields CDR1 SGHNT and CDR2 YENEEA. This CDR3 has 14 amino acids. The V gene lost 6 bases and the J gene lost 2 bases, with 13 bases spanning the gap. The CDR3 DNA sequence: TGTGCCAGCAGTCTTCGGGGAGATAACACTGAAGCTTTCTTT. The encoded protein is CASSLRGDNTEAFF.

The chain joins TRBV30 to TRBJ1-2; D perhaps matches TRBD1 (5 bases). Germline CDR1 GTSNPN, CDR2 SVGIG (reference sequence). CDR3 size: 15 residues. V gave up 0 bases and J gave up 7 bases, with 18 bases separating them. The CDR3 spells CAWSVPPRQKGGYTF. The CDR3, as DNA: TGTGCCTGGAGTGTACCCCCCCGACAGAAAGGTGGCTACACCTTC.

This chain joins TRBV10-2 and TRBJ1-5, with 8 bases that match TRBD1. The germline V gene encodes CDR1 WSHSY and CDR2 SAAADI. V lost 2 bases to trimming and J lost 7 bases; unmatched junction nucleotides: 13. The CDR3 runs 17 residues. CDR3 bases: TGCGCCAGCAGTGAGACCAAAGACAGGGGAAAGTCGCAGCCCCAGCATTTT. It translates to CASSETKDRGKSQPQHF.

The chain employs TRBV29-1 and TRBJ2-1; 12 bases line up with TRBD2. CDR1 is SQVTM and CDR2 is ANQGSEA in the germline V gene. CDR3 length: 13 residues. J was trimmed by 5 bases and V by 6 bases; bases with no gene match: 2. The CDR3 DNA sequence: TGCAGCGTGCTAGCGGGAGGGGACAATGAGCAGTTCTTC. This gives the protein CSVLAGGDNEQFF.

This chain links TRBV28 with TRBJ1-5; TRBD1 might be the D (6 bases). The CDR3 loop spans 13 amino acids. V lost 6 bases and J lost 2, with 8 bases in between. The germline gives CDR1 MDHEN, CDR2 SYDVKM. CDR3 nucleotides: TGTGCCAGCAGAGCAGGGGGCAATCAGCCCCAGCATTTT. Translating gives CASRAGGNQPQHF. Supplemented by reference TRBV28 and TRBJ1-5, the full variable domain reads DVKVTQSSRYLVKRTGEKVFLECVQDMDHENMFWYRQDPGLGLRLIYFSYDVKMKEKGDIPEGYSVSREKKERFSLILESASTNQTSMYLCASRAGGNQPQHFGDGTRLSIL.

This clone was recorded once. This chain connects TRBV11-2 to TRBJ2-7, with 8 positions matching TRBD1. The germline V gene has CDR1 SGHAT and CDR2 FQNNGV. Trimming at V came to 1 base and at J to 1 base, leaving 9 bases not matched to a gene. CDR3 size: 17 residues. Written as DNA, the CDR3 is TGTGCCAGCAGCTTAGGGGTGCAGGGGGCCTTTTCCTACGAGCAGTACTTC. Its protein product is CASSLGVQGAFSYEQYF.

The chain links TRBV6-1 to TRBJ2-7, with D possibly matching TRBD1 (6 bases). Germline V gene data show CDR1 as MNHNS and CDR2 as SASEGT. V shed 7 bases and J shed 3 bases, with 10 bases lying between them. There are 12 residues in the CDR3. The CDR3 sequence is CASKLDSYEQYF. The DNA for the CDR3 is TGTGCCAGCAAGCTGGACAGCTACGAGCAGTACTTC.

V and J are TRBV5-1 and TRBJ2-7, with D tentatively TRBD2 (5 bases). CDR1 and CDR2 (germline): SGHRS, YFSETQ. The CDR3 is made up of 15 amino acids. Trimming pared 4 bases from V and 2 bases from J, leaving 16 bases between. CDR3 amino acids: CASSLQLVTTYEQYF. In DNA, the CDR3 is TGCGCCAGCAGCCTCCAACTAGTGACGACCTACGAGCAGTACTTC.

The chain recombines TRBV28 with TRBJ1-2; D gene uncertain. V dropped 5 bases and J dropped 10 bases, with 23 bases sitting between them. Germline V gene sequence: CDR1 MDHEN, CDR2 SYDVKM. The CDR3 is 15 residues long. The CDR3 nucleotides read TGTGCCAGCAGTGCCCTTTCACCCGCCCAAGAGGACTACACCTTC. Protein product: CASSALSPAQEDYTF.

The gene calls are TRBV27 and TRBJ1-5; 7 bases align to TRBD1. Germline V gene sequence: CDR1 MNHEY, CDR2 SMNVEV (reference sequence). V trimming: 10 bases; J trimming: 0 bases; junction bases outside the gene matches: 9. This CDR3 comprises 15 residues. DNA for the CDR3: TGTGCCAACACACAGGGGTGGGTTAGCAATCAGCCCCAGCATTTT. The encoded protein is CANTQGWVSNQPQHF.